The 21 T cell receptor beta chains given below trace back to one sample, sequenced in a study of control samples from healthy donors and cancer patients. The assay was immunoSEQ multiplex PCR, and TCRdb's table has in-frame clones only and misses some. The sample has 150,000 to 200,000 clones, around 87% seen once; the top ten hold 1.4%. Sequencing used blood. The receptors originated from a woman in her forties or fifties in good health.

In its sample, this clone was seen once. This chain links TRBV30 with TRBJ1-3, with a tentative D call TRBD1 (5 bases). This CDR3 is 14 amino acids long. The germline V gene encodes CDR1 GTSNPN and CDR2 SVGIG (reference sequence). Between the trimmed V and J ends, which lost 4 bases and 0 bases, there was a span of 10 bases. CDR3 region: CAWMGGDSGNTIYF. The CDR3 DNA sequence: TGTGCCTGGATGGGAGGGGACTCTGGAAACACCATATATTTT.

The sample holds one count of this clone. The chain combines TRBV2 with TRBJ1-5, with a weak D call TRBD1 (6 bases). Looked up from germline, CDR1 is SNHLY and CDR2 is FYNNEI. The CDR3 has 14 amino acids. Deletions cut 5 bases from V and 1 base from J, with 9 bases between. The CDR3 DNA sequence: TGTGCCAGCAGTTACAGGGTCAGCAATCAGCCCCAGCATTTT. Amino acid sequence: CASSYRVSNQPQHF.

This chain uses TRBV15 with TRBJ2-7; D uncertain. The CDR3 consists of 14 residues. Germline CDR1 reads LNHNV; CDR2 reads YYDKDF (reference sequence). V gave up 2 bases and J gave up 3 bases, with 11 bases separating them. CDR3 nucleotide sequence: TGTGCCACCAGCAGATCTACAGCACGCTACGAGCAGTACTTC. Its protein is CATSRSTARYEQYF.

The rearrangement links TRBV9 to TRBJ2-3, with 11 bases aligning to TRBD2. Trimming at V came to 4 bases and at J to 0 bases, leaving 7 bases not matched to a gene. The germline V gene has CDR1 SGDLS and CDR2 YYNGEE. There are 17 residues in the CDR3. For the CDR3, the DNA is TGTGCCAGCAGCCCTAGACTAGCGGGGTCTAGCACAGATACGCAGTATTTT. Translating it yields CASSPRLAGSSTDTQYF. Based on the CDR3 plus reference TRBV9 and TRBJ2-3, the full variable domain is DSGVTQTPKHLITATGQRVTLRCSPRSGDLSVYWYQQSLDQGLQFLIQYYNGEERAKGNILERFSAQQFPDLHSELNLSSLELGDSALYFCASSPRLAGSSTDTQYFGPGTRLTVL.

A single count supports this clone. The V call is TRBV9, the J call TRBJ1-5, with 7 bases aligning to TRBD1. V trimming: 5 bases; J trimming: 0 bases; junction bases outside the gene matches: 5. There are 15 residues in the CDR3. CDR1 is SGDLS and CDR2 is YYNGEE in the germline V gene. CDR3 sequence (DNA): TGTGCCAGCAGTAGGGACAGATATAGCAATCAGCCCCAGCATTTT. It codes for CASSRDRYSNQPQHF.

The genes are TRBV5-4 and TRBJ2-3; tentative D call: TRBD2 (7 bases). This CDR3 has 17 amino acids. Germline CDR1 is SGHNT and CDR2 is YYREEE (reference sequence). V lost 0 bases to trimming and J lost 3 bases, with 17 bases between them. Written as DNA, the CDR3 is TGTGCCAGCAGCTTGGCCGGGGGGCAGGTGGGGACAGATACGCAGTATTTT. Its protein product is CASSLAGGQVGTDTQYF. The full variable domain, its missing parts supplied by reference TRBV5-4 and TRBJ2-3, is ETGVTQSPTHLIKTRGQQVTLRCSSQSGHNTVSWYQQALGQGPQFIFQYYREEENGRGNFPPRFSGLQFPNYSSELNVNALELDDSALYLCASSLAGGQVGTDTQYFGPGTRLTVL.

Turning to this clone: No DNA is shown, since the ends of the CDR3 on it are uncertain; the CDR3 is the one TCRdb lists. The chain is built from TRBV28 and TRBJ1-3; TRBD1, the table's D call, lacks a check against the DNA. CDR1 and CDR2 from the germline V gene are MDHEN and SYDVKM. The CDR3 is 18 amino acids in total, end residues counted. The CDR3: CASSFLAGLLSSGNTIYF.

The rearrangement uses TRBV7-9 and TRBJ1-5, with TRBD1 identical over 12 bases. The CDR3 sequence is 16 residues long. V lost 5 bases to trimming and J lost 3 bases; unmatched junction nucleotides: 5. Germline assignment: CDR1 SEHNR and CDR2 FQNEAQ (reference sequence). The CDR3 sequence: CASSLGTGGLNQPQHF. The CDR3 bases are TGTGCCAGCAGCCTAGGGACAGGGGGCCTCAATCAGCCCCAGCATTTT.

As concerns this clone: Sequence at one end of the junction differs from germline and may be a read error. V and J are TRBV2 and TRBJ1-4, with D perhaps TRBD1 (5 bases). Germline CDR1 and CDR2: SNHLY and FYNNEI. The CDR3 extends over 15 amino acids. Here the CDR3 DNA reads TGTGCCAGCAGTTTGGGTCCCCAGGACAATGTAAAACTGTTTTTT. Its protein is CASSLGPQDNVKLFF.

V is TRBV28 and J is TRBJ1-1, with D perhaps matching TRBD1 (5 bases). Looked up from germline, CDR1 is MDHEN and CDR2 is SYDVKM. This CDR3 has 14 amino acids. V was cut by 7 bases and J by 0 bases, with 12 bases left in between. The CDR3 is CASTSGLMNTEAFF. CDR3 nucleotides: TGTGCCAGCACGTCGGGACTTATGAACACTGAAGCTTTCTTT.

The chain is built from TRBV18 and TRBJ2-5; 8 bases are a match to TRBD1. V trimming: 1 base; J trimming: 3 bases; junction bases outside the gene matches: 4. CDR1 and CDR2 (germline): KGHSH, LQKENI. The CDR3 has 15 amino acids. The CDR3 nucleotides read TGTGCCAGCTCACCACTCGACAGGGGTGAAGAGACCCAGTACTTC. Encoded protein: CASSPLDRGEETQYF.

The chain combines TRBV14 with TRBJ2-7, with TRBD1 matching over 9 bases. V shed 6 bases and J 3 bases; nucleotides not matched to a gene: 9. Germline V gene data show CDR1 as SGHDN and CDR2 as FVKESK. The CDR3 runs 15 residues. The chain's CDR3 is CASRLTGGGIYEQYF. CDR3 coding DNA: TGTGCCAGCAGGTTAACAGGGGGCGGTATCTACGAGCAGTACTTC.

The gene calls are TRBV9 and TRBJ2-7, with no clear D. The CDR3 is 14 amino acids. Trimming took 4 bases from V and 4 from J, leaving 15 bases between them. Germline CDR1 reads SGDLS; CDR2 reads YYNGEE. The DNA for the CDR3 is TGTGCCAGCAGCCAAGGGTCATCCGTTTACGAGCAGTACTTC. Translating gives CASSQGSSVYEQYF.

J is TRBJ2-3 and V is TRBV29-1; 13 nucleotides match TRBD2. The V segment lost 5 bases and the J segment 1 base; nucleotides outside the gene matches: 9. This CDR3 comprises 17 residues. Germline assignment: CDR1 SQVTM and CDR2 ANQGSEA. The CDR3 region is CSVPTSGRPLGTDTQYF. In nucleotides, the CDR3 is TGCAGCGTTCCGACTAGCGGGAGGCCCCTCGGCACAGATACGCAGTATTTT.

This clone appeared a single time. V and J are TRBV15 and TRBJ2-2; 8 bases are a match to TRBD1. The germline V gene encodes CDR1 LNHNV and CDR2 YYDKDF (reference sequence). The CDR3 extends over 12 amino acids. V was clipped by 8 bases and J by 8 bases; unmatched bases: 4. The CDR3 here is CATGTGGGELFF. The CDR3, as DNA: TGTGCCACCGGGACAGGAGGGGGGGAGCTGTTTTTT.

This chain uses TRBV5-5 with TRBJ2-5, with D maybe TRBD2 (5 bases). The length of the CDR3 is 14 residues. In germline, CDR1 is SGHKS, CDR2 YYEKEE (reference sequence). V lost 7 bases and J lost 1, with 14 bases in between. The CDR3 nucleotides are TGTGCCAGCTGGCGGGCGGCCCTCCAAGAGACCCAGTACTTC. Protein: CASWRAALQETQYF.

The CDR3 is CASSQSSGSSYGYTF. CDR3 DNA: TGTGCCAGCAGCCAATCCTCTGGGTCTAGCTATGGCTACACCTTC. The rearrangement joins TRBV16 to TRBJ1-2, with no clear D. Per the germline V gene, CDR1 is KGHSY and CDR2 is FQNENV. V was shortened by 0 bases and J by 4 bases, with 12 bases between the two germline ends. This CDR3 has 15 residues.

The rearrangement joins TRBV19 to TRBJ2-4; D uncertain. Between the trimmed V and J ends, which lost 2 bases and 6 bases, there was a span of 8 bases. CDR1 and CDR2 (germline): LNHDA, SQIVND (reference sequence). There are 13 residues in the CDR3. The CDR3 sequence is CASSIPRRNIQYF. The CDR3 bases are TGTGCCAGTAGTATACCTAGGAGAAACATTCAGTACTTC.

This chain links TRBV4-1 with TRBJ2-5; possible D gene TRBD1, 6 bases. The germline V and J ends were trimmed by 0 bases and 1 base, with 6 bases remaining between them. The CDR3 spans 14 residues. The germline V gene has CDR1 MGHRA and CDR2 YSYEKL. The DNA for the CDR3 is TGCGCCAGCAGCCAAGAGGACAGCCAAGAGACCCAGTACTTC. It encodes CASSQEDSQETQYF.

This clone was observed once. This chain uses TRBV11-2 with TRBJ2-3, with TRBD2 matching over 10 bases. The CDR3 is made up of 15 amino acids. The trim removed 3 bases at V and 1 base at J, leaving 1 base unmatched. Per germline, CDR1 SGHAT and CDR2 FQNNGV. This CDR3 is CASSFSGRGTDTQYF. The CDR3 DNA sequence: TGTGCCAGCAGCTTCAGCGGGAGGGGCACAGATACGCAGTATTTT.

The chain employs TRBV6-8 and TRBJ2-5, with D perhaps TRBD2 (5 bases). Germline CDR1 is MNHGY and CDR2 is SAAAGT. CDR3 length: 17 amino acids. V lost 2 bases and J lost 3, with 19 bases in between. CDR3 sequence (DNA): TGTGCCAGCAGTTACGCACCGGGATTTGCTCTAAAAGAGACCCAGTACTTC. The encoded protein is CASSYAPGFALKETQYF.